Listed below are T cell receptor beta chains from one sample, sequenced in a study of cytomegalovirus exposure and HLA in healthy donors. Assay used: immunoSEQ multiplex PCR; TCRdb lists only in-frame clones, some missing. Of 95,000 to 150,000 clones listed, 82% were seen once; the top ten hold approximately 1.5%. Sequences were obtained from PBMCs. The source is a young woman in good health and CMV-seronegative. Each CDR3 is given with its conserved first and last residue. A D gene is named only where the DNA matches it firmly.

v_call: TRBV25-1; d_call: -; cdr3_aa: CASSEPAGVSKLHYGYTF
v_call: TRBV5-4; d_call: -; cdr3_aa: CASSPGEAGDTQYF
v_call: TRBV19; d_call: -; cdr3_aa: CASSVLAKNIQYF
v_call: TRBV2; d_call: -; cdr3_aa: CASIWGGTEAFF
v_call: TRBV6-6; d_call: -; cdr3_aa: CASTTEGRYNEQFF
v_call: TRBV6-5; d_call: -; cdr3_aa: CASSNQGAPINTQYF
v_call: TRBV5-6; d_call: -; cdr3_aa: CASSLAGDYGYTF
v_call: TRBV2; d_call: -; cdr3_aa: CASSESGLINQPQHF
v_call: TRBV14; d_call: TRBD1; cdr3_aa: CASSRITGTGGSGGEKLFF
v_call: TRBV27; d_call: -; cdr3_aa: CASRTTGVKNIQYF
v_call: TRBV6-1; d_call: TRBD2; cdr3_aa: CASSGAGSGANEQFF
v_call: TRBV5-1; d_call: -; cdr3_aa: CASSAQQELNTEAFF
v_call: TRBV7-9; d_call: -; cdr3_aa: CASSLVAGGFDEQFF
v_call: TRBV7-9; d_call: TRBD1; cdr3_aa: CASSSRQGARDTEAFF
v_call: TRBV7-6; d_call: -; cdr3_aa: CASSVQGSMNTEAFF
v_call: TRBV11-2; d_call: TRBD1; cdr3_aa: CASSPLRTGGREQYF
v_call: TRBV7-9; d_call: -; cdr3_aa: CASSPEGVARIKGYTF
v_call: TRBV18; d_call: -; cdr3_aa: CASSPGGVNTQYF
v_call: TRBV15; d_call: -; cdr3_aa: CATSRPSEGIRNTIYF
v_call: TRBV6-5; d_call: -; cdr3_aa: CASRNYATEAFF
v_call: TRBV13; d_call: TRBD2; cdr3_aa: CASSTGGKGANVLTF
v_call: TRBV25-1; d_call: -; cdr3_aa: CASSEYLILAAENTEAFF
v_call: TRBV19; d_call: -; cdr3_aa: CASSISQGQPQHF
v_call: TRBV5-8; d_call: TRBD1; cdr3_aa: CASSPVQGANQPQHF
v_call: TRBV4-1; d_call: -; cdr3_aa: CASSQALSQPQHF
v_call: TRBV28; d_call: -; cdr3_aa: CASSFSRQPQHF
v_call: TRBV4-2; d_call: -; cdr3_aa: CASRLDHDRTEAFF
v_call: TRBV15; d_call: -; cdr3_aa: CATSREKNRGSGNTEAFF
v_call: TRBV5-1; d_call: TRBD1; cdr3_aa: CASSLDRGNYGYTF
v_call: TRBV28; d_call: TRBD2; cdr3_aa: CASKVSGSGDTQYF
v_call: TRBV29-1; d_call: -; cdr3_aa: CSVEYSGTTQYF
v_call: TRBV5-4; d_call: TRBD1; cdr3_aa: CASSFRQGRDYGYTF